Each of the 21 T cell receptor beta chains below was sequenced from the same sample in a study of T cells in women clearing cervical HPV infection. The data were produced by immunoSEQ multiplex PCR, yet TCRdb's version contains in-frame clones alone and is incomplete. This table lists around 29,000 clones. The sample comprised blood buffy coat. Every receptor here comes from a woman aged 18-70 years with a cervical HPV16 infection that either progressed to CIN3+ or cleared (not recorded which).

For this clone: The read terminates 3 residues before the CDR3 end, so the remaining end is supplied by the germline J gene. The V and J genes are TRBV30 and TRBJ1-5; D is ambiguous. Trimming left V 3 bases short and J 4 bases short, with 10 bases between. CDR1 and CDR2 (germline): GTSNPN, SVGIG (reference sequence). The CDR3 spans 13 residues. The chain's CDR3 is CAWSADINQPQHF. The covered CDR3 bases are TGTGCCTGGAGCGCAGACATAAATCAGCCC.

For this clone: With the read ending 3 residues before the CDR3 end, the germline J gene is used to fill in that end. This CDR3 is also generated by other DNA sequences in the sample. The chain is built from TRBV20-1 and TRBJ2-7, with 7 bases aligning to TRBD2. Losses at the gene ends were 2 bases for V and 0 bases for J; bases not matched to a gene: 4. Germline V gene lookup returns CDR1 DFQATT and CDR2 SNEGSKA (reference sequence). The CDR3 loop spans 14 amino acids. This CDR3 reads CSARIRTSSYEQYF. The DNA read from the CDR3 is TGCAGTGCTAGAATCAGGACTAGCTCCTACGAG.

Worth noting for this clone: The read is 3 residues too short to cover the CDR3 end, so that end is filled in from the germline J gene. The chain employs TRBV29-1 and TRBJ1-2; 10 bases align to TRBD1. The CDR3 length is 13 residues. Germline CDR1 reads SQVTM; CDR2 reads ANQGSEA. V shed 8 bases and J 7 bases; nucleotides not matched to a gene: 10. The part of the CDR3 DNA that was read is TGCAGCATTCGAGACAGGGGGCACCGTGGC. This sequence encodes CSIRDRGHRG. The complete CDR3 protein is CSIRDRGHRGYTF. Looking up the rest from reference TRBV29-1 and TRBJ1-2 gives the full variable domain: SAVISQKPSRDICQRGTSLTIQCQVDSQVTMMFWYRQQPGQSLTLIATANQGSEATYESGFVIDKFPISRPNLTFSTLTVSNMSPEDSSIYLCSIRDRGHRGYTFGSGTRLTVV.

Remarks on this clone: The sequenced fragment ends 3 residues before the CDR3 boundary, so the rest is inferred from the germline J gene. The J gene is TRBJ2-7, the V gene TRBV24-1, with a possible D match to TRBD2 (6 bases). The germline V and J ends were trimmed by 9 bases and 6 bases, with 14 bases remaining between them. The germline gives CDR1 KGHDR, CDR2 SFDVKD. The CDR3 contains 12 residues. This chain's CDR3 is CATGDSPGEQYF. The DNA read from the CDR3 is TGTGCCACCGGGGACTCCCCAGGCGAG.

In regard to this clone: The read stops 3 residues short of the end of the CDR3; the missing end is completed from the germline J gene. The chain carries TRBV30 and TRBJ1-2; 7 bases are shared with TRBD1. The CDR3 is 12 residues long. CDR1 GTSNPN and CDR2 SVGIG come from the germline V gene (reference sequence). The sequenced CDR3 bases are TGTGCCTGGGACAGGGACGTATTGGGC. It codes for CAWDRDVLG. The full CDR3 reads CAWDRDVLGYTF.

Points on this clone: The read comes to an end 3 residues before the CDR3 does, leaving the germline J gene to fill in the end. V is TRBV7-9 and J is TRBJ1-6, with unresolved D. Germline V gene sequence: CDR1 SEHNR, CDR2 FQNEAQ (reference sequence). Between the trimmed V and J ends, which lost 3 bases and 7 bases, there was a span of 10 bases. The CDR3 is made up of 14 amino acids. CDR3 DNA, as far as it was read: TGTGCCAGCAGCTTTACGGCAGGAAATTCACCC. Protein: CASSFTAGNSP. The full CDR3 protein is CASSFTAGNSPLHF. The whole variable domain, remainder taken from reference TRBV7-9 and TRBJ1-6, is DTGVSQNPRHKITKRGQNVTFRCDPISEHNRLYWYRQTLGQGPEFLTYFQNEAQLEKSRLLSDRFSAERPKGSFSTLEIQRTEQGDSAMYLCASSFTAGNSPLHFGNGTRLTVT.

Note on this clone: The read terminates 3 residues ahead of where the CDR3 ends, so the germline J gene completes it. The V and J genes are TRBV12-3 or TRBV12-4 and TRBJ2-6; D is unclear. Trimming stripped 0 bases from V and 0 bases from J, with 3 bases between. CDR3 length: 15 amino acids. The sequenced part of the CDR3 DNA is TGTGCCAGCAGTTTAGCGTACTCTGGGGCCAACGTC. Translating gives CASSLAYSGANV. The CDR3, in full, reads CASSLAYSGANVLTF.

As concerns this clone: The CDR3 end lies 3 residues beyond the end of the read and is filled in from the germline J gene. The J gene is TRBJ2-1, the V gene TRBV2; TRBD2 matches 10 bases. CDR1 and CDR2 (germline): SNHLY, FYNNEI. V was pared by 6 bases and J by 5 bases, with 10 bases of the junction left unmatched. The CDR3 loop spans 16 amino acids. The CDR3 bases that were read are TGTGCCAGCAGCCTCACCAGCGGGAGGGGCCACAATGAG. It encodes CASSLTSGRGHNE. The CDR3 in its entirety is CASSLTSGRGHNEQFF.

For this clone: Read coverage stops 3 residues before the CDR3 terminus; the germline J gene supplies the remainder. The chain is built from TRBV20-1 and TRBJ2-3, with 9 nucleotides matching TRBD2. The germline CDR1 and CDR2 sequences are DFQATT and SNEGSKA (reference sequence). The CDR3 sequence is 14 residues long. V was clipped by 3 bases and J by 6 bases; unmatched bases: 7. The sequenced CDR3 bases are TGCAGTGCTAGGAGGGTAGCGGGAGTGGATACG. It is translated as CSARRVAGVDT. From start to end, the CDR3 is CSARRVAGVDTQYF.

As to this clone: The read halts 3 residues ahead of the CDR3 end, with the missing end drawn from the germline J gene. The chain combines TRBV7-9 with TRBJ1-2; perhaps TRBD1 as D (5 bases). The CDR3 length is 14 residues. Germline V CDR1 and CDR2: SEHNR, FQNEAQ (reference sequence). Trimming left V 5 bases short and J 4 bases short, with 14 bases between. Here the CDR3 reads CASSPQRGSYGYTF. CDR3 bases read: TGTGCCAGCAGCCCTCAACGGGGGTCCTATGGC.

As concerns this clone: With the read ending 3 residues before the CDR3 end, the germline J gene is used to fill in that end. The chain uses TRBV10-1 and TRBJ1-1, with a tentative D call TRBD1 (6 bases). CDR1 and CDR2 from the germline V gene are WNHNN and SYGVQD (reference sequence). CDR3 size: 16 residues. Trimming pared 6 bases from V and 5 bases from J, leaving 22 bases between. The covered CDR3 bases are TGCGCCAGCAGCTACCTTCGGGACATGGGGATGACTGAA. Its protein is CASSYLRDMGMTE. The whole CDR3 protein is CASSYLRDMGMTEAFF.

Regarding this clone: The read terminates 3 residues ahead of where the CDR3 ends, so the germline J gene completes it. The chain joins TRBV29-1 to TRBJ2-1; weak D call: TRBD1 (7 bases). V was shortened by 3 bases and J by 2 bases, with 20 bases between the two germline ends. Germline V gives CDR1 SQVTM, CDR2 ANQGSEA. There are 17 residues in the CDR3. The covered CDR3 bases are TGCAGCGTTGAGGGACAGCTAAAGTCTAGCGCCTACAATGAG. It encodes CSVEGQLKSSAYNE. The complete CDR3 sequence is CSVEGQLKSSAYNEQFF.

CDR3 sequence reads: CASSHERYGYTF. The sequenced CDR3 bases are TGTGCCAGCAGCCACGAGCGGTATGGC. This chain connects TRBV14 to TRBJ1-2; no definite D call. The read ends 3 residues early relative to the CDR3; the germline J gene fills the gap. The length of the CDR3 is 12 residues. Trimming pared 3 bases from V and 5 bases from J, leaving 7 bases between. Germline loops: CDR1 SGHDN, CDR2 FVKESK.

A note on this clone: The CDR3 end falls 3 residues outside the read, so it is completed with the germline J gene. This rearrangement joins TRBV5-1 to TRBJ1-2; TRBD1 agrees at 10 bases. With V trimmed by 5 bases and J by 3 bases, 4 bases remained unmatched. Looked up from germline, CDR1 is SGHRS and CDR2 is YFSETQ. This CDR3 has 14 amino acids. CDR3 DNA (partial): TGCGCCAGCAGGGGGGACAGGGGCCACTATGGC. It specifies CASRGDRGHYG. The CDR3 as a whole reads CASRGDRGHYGYTF.

Comment on this clone: The CDR3 end is not reached by the read, which stops 3 residues before it; the germline J gene fills it in. The chain carries TRBV29-1 and TRBJ1-2; D remains unclear. V was clipped by 3 bases and J by 4 bases, with 12 bases between them. This CDR3 contains 13 residues. Germline CDR1 reads SQVTM; CDR2 reads ANQGSEA. The CDR3 bases that were read are TGCAGCGTTGAGCGGGGAGCGACCTATGGC. Amino acids: CSVERGATYG. The whole CDR3 is CSVERGATYGYTF.

As concerns this clone: The read halts 3 residues ahead of the CDR3 end, with the missing end drawn from the germline J gene. The rearrangement joins TRBV4-2 to TRBJ1-2, with 7 nucleotides matching TRBD1. The V and J ends lost 1 base and 0 bases, in that order; junction bases with no gene match: 5. Germline CDR1 reads LGHNA; CDR2 reads YNFKEQ. CDR3 length equals 16 residues. CDR3: CASSQGGGLANYGYTF. Partial CDR3 DNA: TGTGCCAGCAGCCAAGGAGGGGGCTTAGCTAACTATGGC.

On this clone itself: The CDR3 goes on 3 residues after the read ends, and that part is filled in from the germline J gene. The chain links TRBV6-1 to TRBJ2-1, with 11 bases matching TRBD2. The junction had 3 bases not matched to a gene; V was cut back by 3 bases and J by 8 bases. The CDR3 has 14 residues. CDR1 and CDR2 (germline): MNHNS, SASEGT. The CDR3 sequence is CASSEGLAVDEQFF. CDR3 DNA, as far as it was read: TGTGCCAGCAGTGAGGGACTAGCGGTCGATGAG.

Details on this clone: From the germline J gene comes the end of the CDR3, since the read stops 3 residues before it. The chain recombines TRBV10-1 with TRBJ2-2; 7 nucleotides align to TRBD1. The CDR3 extends over 13 amino acids. With V trimmed by 4 bases and J by 6 bases, 2 bases remained unmatched. Germline V lookup: CDR1 WNHNN, CDR2 SYGVQD (reference sequence). This CDR3 reads CASSGQGAGELFF. Incomplete CDR3 DNA: TGCGCCAGCAGTGGACAGGGAGCCGGGGAG.

As concerns this clone: The read comes to an end 3 residues before the CDR3 does, leaving the germline J gene to fill in the end. The chain links TRBV4-1 to TRBJ2-7; TRBD1 aligns across 8 bases. The CDR3 runs to 15 residues. The trim removed 0 bases at V and 3 bases at J, leaving 4 bases unmatched. Germline CDR1 and CDR2: MGHRA and YSYEKL. The DNA read from the CDR3 is TGCGCCAGCAGCCAAGATCACAGGGGGAACTACGAG. Protein: CASSQDHRGNYE. The full CDR3 reads CASSQDHRGNYEQYF.

By frequency, this clone is medium-sized. The CDR3 extends 3 residues past the end of the read, so its final part is completed from the germline J gene. V and J are TRBV5-6 and TRBJ2-7, with 7 bases that match TRBD1. This CDR3 spans 14 amino acids. CDR1 and CDR2 from the germline V gene are SGHDT and YYEEEE. With 2 bases clipped from V and 3 bases from J, the junction kept 5 bases outside the gene matches. The sequenced part of the CDR3 DNA is TGTGCCAGCAGCTTAACAGGGGCCGGCTACGAG. It specifies CASSLTGAGYE. The entire CDR3 protein is CASSLTGAGYEQYF.

Points on this clone: The read falls 3 residues short of the CDR3 end, and the missing part is taken from the germline J gene. The rearrangement uses TRBV9 and TRBJ2-3; D uncertain. CDR3 length equals 13 residues. CDR1 SGDLS and CDR2 YYNGEE come from the germline V gene. Trimming stripped 3 bases from V and 8 bases from J, with 13 bases between. This chain's CDR3 is CASSAPAAPTQYF. The part of the CDR3 DNA that was read is TGTGCCAGCAGCGCCCCCGCGGCCCCTACG.